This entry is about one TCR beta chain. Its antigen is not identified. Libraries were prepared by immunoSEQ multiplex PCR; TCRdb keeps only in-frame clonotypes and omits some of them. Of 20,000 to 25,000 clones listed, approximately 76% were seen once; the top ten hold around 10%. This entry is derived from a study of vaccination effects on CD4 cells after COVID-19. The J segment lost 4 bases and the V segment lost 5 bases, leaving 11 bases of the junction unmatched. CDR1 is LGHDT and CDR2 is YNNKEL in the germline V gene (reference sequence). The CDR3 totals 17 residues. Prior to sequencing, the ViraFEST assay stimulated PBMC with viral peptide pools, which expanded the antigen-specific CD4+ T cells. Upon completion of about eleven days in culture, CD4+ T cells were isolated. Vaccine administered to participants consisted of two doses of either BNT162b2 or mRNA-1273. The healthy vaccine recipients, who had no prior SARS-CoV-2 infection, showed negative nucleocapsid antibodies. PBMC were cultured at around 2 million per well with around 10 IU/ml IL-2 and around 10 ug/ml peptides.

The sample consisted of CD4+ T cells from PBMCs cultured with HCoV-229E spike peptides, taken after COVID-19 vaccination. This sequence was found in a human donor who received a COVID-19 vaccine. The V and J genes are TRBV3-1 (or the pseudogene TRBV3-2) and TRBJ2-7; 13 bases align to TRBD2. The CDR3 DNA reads TGTGCCAGCAGCAGATCCGGGACTAGCGGGACTGGGTACGAGCAGTACTTC. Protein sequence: CASSRSGTSGTGYEQYF.